This TCR beta chain was sequenced during a study of T-cell reconstitution after alpha-beta-depleted transplantation in children. TCRbeta library construction was performed incorporating unique molecular identifiers. One entry per CDR3 protein results from TCRdb running MiXCR on the PCR reads. The table includes over 550,000 distinct CDR3 sequences, roughly 10% detected once. Germline CDR1 DFQATT, CDR2 SNEGSKA (reference sequence). Deletions cut 6 bases from V and 0 bases from J, with 11 bases between. There are 14 residues in the CDR3. The sample in question was PBMCs from the stem cell graft donor, obtained from the stem cell graft. This chain joins TRBV20-1 and TRBJ1-4; D is uncertain. This clonotype was sampled from a human donor who donated a stem cell graft to a child with acute myeloid leukemia. The CDR3 loop reads CSAFPGATNEKLFF. CDR3 coding DNA: TGCAGTGCGTTCCCGGGAGCAACTAATGAAAAACTGTTTTTT.